The 5 T cell receptor beta chains below were found in one sample sequenced in a study of regulatory T cells in long-lasting Graves disease. The authors built TCR beta libraries using iRepertoire HTBI primers and Arm-PCR of CDR3 regions. TCRdb called the multiplex PCR reads again in MiXCR, with one record for every CDR3 protein. The sample lists around 510,000 distinct CDR3 sequences, about 20% occurring once. This sample's time point: persistent/refractory GD, antithyroid drugs over 5 years with positive TRAb. Construction of the TCR library relied on RNA isolated from PBMCs. Here the sequenced sample was peripheral blood mononuclear cells (PBMCs), taken when the disease was refractory, from a patient treated with antithyroid drugs. These receptors all come from a female donor with Graves disease.

This clonotype was counted many times. The chain carries TRBV2 and TRBJ2-7; 8 bases are a match to TRBD2. This CDR3 comprises 15 residues. CDR1 is SNHLY and CDR2 is FYNNEI in the germline V gene. V was clipped by 6 bases and J by 1 base; unmatched bases: 8. The CDR3 sequence is CASRSLAEGSYEQYF. The CDR3 DNA is TGTGCCAGCAGGTCACTAGCGGAGGGGTCCTACGAGCAGTACTTC.

The chain combines TRBV28 with TRBJ1-3; D not certain. This CDR3 spans 15 amino acids. V was cut by 3 bases and J by 4 bases, with 13 bases left in between. The germline CDR1 and CDR2 sequences are MDHEN and SYDVKM. This CDR3 is CASSFAGIGGNTIYF. DNA for the CDR3: TGTGCCAGCAGTTTTGCCGGGATTGGGGGAAACACCATATATTTT. Full variable domain (rest looked up from reference TRBV28 and TRBJ1-3): DVKVTQSSRYLVKRTGEKVFLECVQDMDHENMFWYRQDPGLGLRLIYFSYDVKMKEKGDIPEGYSVSREKKERFSLILESASTNQTSMYLCASSFAGIGGNTIYFGEGSWLTVV.

Many counts were recorded for this clonotype. The rearrangement joins TRBV6-1 to TRBJ1-2; D gene unclear. The CDR3 is 14 residues long. Between the trimmed V and J ends, which lost 7 bases and 8 bases, there was a span of 20 bases. CDR1 is MNHNS, CDR2 SASEGT, per germline. The CDR3 loop reads CASTSPGPKRGYTF. The CDR3 nucleotides read TGTGCCAGCACCTCCCCCGGCCCGAAACGGGGCTACACCTTC.

As for this clonotype: A much larger clone lies one base from this, so it may be a read error. This chain uses TRBV12-3 or TRBV12-4 with TRBJ2-2, with 7 bases that match TRBD1. There are 17 residues in the CDR3. DNA for the CDR3: TGTGCCGGCAGTTTATTCGCCGGGACAGCGAACACCGGGGAGCTGTTTTTT. It yields the protein CAGSLFAGTANTGELFF.

The V gene is TRBV20-1, the J gene TRBJ2-5; 11 bases line up with TRBD2. Germline V gene sequence: CDR1 DFQATT, CDR2 SNEGSKA (reference sequence). Trimming cost V 5 bases and J 7 bases; bases outside gene matches: 9. The CDR3 length is 14 residues. The CDR3 DNA sequence: TGCAGTGCTCGCCCACTAGCGGGAGTGTTGACCCAGTACTTC. Amino acids: CSARPLAGVLTQYF.